This T cell receptor (beta chain) was observed in a study of cytomegalovirus exposure and HLA in healthy donors. Study overall: A previous analysis identified 100 million or so unique TCR beta sequences derived from about 180 million T cells. Broader study findings: Some V segments, including TRBV6-2 and TRBV6-3, were excluded as indistinguishable.

This cohort consisted of healthy bone marrow donors. At sampling all donors were nominally healthy, likely with unrecorded immune exposures. V dropped 4 bases and J dropped 4; count of bases not matched to a gene: 8. Germline CDR1 reads KGHSH; CDR2 reads LQKENI. The CDR3 totals 15 residues. 13 Jbeta primers and 60 Vbeta primers were used for the PCR. Some clones are missing from TCRdb's copy, which holds only in-frame ones; the method was immunoSEQ multiplex PCR. This sample has about 130,000 clones, with roughly 80% found just once. Comment on this clone: Its antigen is unknown.

The chain links TRBV18 to TRBJ1-1; 8 bases match TRBD1. The TCR comes from a woman aged 45-65 years in good health and CMV-seropositive. Input material: PBMCs. The CDR3 DNA follows: TGTGCCAGCTCACAACGGACAGGGATAGGCACTGAAGCTTTCTTT. Translation gives CASSQRTGIGTEAFF.